Following are 19 T cell receptor beta chains from one sample sequenced in a study of blood T cell repertoires in COVID-19. Sequencing was performed with immunoSEQ multiplex PCR; in TCRdb, only in-frame clones are kept and a portion is missing. The data show more than 200,000 clones, 88% seen once. Sequenced sample: peripheral blood. The receptor source for this set is an older man with acute or convalescent COVID-19.

This chain uses TRBV19 with TRBJ1-1, with a tentative D call TRBD1 (5 bases). The CDR3 consists of 14 residues. The germline V gene has CDR1 LNHDA and CDR2 SQIVND (reference sequence). The V end was cut by 5 bases, the J end by 1 base, with 11 bases between. The CDR3 sequence is CASSPSGGNTEAFF. The CDR3 DNA sequence: TGTGCCAGTAGTCCCTCGGGGGGGAACACTGAAGCTTTCTTT. Together with reference TRBV19 and TRBJ1-1, the CDR3 gives the full variable domain: DGGITQSPKYLFRKEGQNVTLSCEQNLNHDAMYWYRQDPGQGLRLIYYSQIVNDFQKGDIAEGYSVSREKKESFPLTVTSAQKNPTAFYLCASSPSGGNTEAFFGQGTRLTVV.

The rearrangement links TRBV5-4 to TRBJ1-2; possible D gene TRBD1, 5 bases. The germline V gene encodes CDR1 SGHNT and CDR2 YYREEE (reference sequence). There are 13 residues in the CDR3. V lost 2 bases to trimming and J lost 4 bases, with 9 bases between them. In DNA, the CDR3 is TGTGCCAGCAGCTTAAGGGGTCCCTATGGCTACACCTTC. Protein sequence: CASSLRGPYGYTF.

The chain recombines TRBV5-1 with TRBJ2-2, with 10 bases identical to TRBD1. With 3 bases clipped from V and 4 bases from J, the junction kept 3 bases outside the gene matches. The V gene's germline CDR1 is SGHRS and CDR2 YFSETQ. The CDR3 contains 15 residues. CDR3 protein: CASSSDRGLTGELFF. In DNA, the CDR3 is TGCGCCAGCAGCTCAGACAGGGGGCTCACCGGGGAGCTGTTTTTT.

In its sample, this clone was seen once. The chain recombines TRBV29-1 with TRBJ1-5; D might be TRBD1 (5 bases). CDR3 length: 13 amino acids. CDR1 SQVTM and CDR2 ANQGSEA come from the germline V gene. Trimming left V 5 bases short and J 4 bases short, with 12 bases between. The CDR3 DNA sequence: TGCAGCGTTTTAGACAGCCATAATCAGCCCCAGCATTTT. Protein sequence: CSVLDSHNQPQHF.

The genes are TRBV7-9 and TRBJ1-2, with D perhaps TRBD1 (5 bases). Germline CDR1 reads SEHNR; CDR2 reads FQNEAQ (reference sequence). V lost 1 base and J 7 bases, leaving 13 bases between the germline ends. The CDR3 sequence is 14 residues long. The CDR3 loop is CASSLGQGKTGYTF. CDR3 nucleotide sequence: TGTGCCAGCAGCTTAGGGCAGGGCAAAACTGGCTACACCTTC. Full variable domain (remainder filled in from reference TRBV7-9 and TRBJ1-2): DTGVSQNPRHKITKRGQNVTFRCDPISEHNRLYWYRQTLGQGPEFLTYFQNEAQLEKSRLLSDRFSAERPKGSFSTLEIQRTEQGDSAMYLCASSLGQGKTGYTFGSGTRLTVV.

The genes are TRBV2 and TRBJ1-5; TRBD1 is a possible D gene (6 bases). The V gene lost 1 base and the J gene lost 5 bases, with 12 bases spanning the gap. This CDR3 is built from 15 residues. Germline V gene sequence: CDR1 SNHLY, CDR2 FYNNEI. This CDR3 reads CASSEGDKSDQPQHF. CDR3 DNA: TGTGCCAGCAGTGAAGGGGACAAGAGTGATCAGCCCCAGCATTTT.

The chain has TRBV30 and TRBJ2-1; tentative D call: TRBD1 (5 bases). Per the germline V gene, CDR1 is GTSNPN and CDR2 is SVGIG (reference sequence). V was trimmed by 3 bases and J by 6 bases, leaving 9 bases between them. The CDR3 totals 12 residues. This CDR3 reads CAWRDTSNEQFF. CDR3 sequence (DNA): TGTGCCTGGAGGGACACTTCCAATGAGCAGTTCTTC.

The rearrangement links TRBV6-2 or TRBV6-3 to TRBJ2-5; maybe TRBD1 (6 bases). V lost 6 bases and J 1 base, leaving 15 bases between the germline ends. The germline V gene encodes CDR1 MNHEY and CDR2 SVGEGT. The length of the CDR3 is 15 residues. This CDR3 is CASSEGDRTQETQYF. The CDR3 coding sequence is TGTGCCAGCAGCGAGGGAGACAGGACCCAAGAGACCCAGTACTTC.

The chain links TRBV6-5 to TRBJ1-6; 9 bases match TRBD1. The CDR3 is 15 residues long. V lost 2 bases to trimming and J lost 10 bases; unmatched junction nucleotides: 6. The germline gives CDR1 MNHEY, CDR2 SVGAGI. The CDR3 DNA reads as TGTGCCAGCAGTTACCGGGACAGGGTTGTATCACCCCTCCACTTT. This encodes CASSYRDRVVSPLHF.

The chain recombines TRBV27 with TRBJ1-4, with D possibly TRBD1 on 5 matching bases. V lost 4 bases and J lost 7, with 13 bases in between. This CDR3 is built from 14 residues. CDR1 is MNHEY and CDR2 is SMNVEV in the germline V gene (reference sequence). CDR3 loop: CASSSRGWGEKLFF. The DNA for the CDR3 is TGTGCCAGCAGTTCCCGGGGGTGGGGTGAAAAACTGTTTTTT.

The chain uses TRBV19 and TRBJ2-1, with a tentative D call TRBD2 (6 bases). The CDR3 loop spans 13 amino acids. Per germline, CDR1 LNHDA and CDR2 SQIVND (reference sequence). V dropped 4 bases and J dropped 10 bases, with 14 bases sitting between them. CDR3 DNA sequence: TGTGCCAGTAGTAGAGGAGCGGGTCTCGAGCAGTTCTTC. It yields the protein CASSRGAGLEQFF.

The J gene is TRBJ1-6, the V gene TRBV6-2 or TRBV6-3, with TRBD1 identical over 8 bases. This CDR3 region has 19 residues. From germline, CDR1 is MNHEY and CDR2 SVGEGT. The trim removed 0 bases at V and 9 bases at J, leaving 16 bases unmatched. CDR3 loop: CASSYSIAEGGQGSSPLHF. In nucleotides, the CDR3 is TGTGCCAGCAGTTACTCGATCGCCGAGGGAGGACAGGGAAGTTCACCCCTCCACTTT.

This chain links TRBV5-1 with TRBJ2-7; TRBD1 aligns across 8 bases. Germline CDR1 is SGHRS and CDR2 is YFSETQ. This CDR3 is 14 amino acids long. Trimming at V came to 0 bases and at J to 7 bases, leaving 6 bases not matched to a gene. CDR3 bases: TGCGCCAGCAGCTTGGGACAGGGGTTCACGGAGCAGTACTTC. Its translation: CASSLGQGFTEQYF.

This chain links TRBV5-1 with TRBJ2-1; 11 positions match TRBD2. CDR1 is SGHRS and CDR2 is YFSETQ in the germline V gene. Trimming removed 6 bases from V and 9 bases from J; junction bases left unmatched: 5. This CDR3 has 13 amino acids. CDR3 bases: TGCGCCAGCACACTAGCGGGAGAGGGTGAGCAGTTCTTC. It encodes CASTLAGEGEQFF. Using reference TRBV5-1 and TRBJ2-1 for the parts outside the CDR3, the full variable domain is KAGVTQTPRYLIKTRGQQVTLSCSPISGHRSVSWYQQTPGQGLQFLFEYFSETQRNKGNFPGRFSGRQFSNSRSEMNVSTLELGDSALYLCASTLAGEGEQFFGPGTRLTVL.

The rearrangement links TRBV18 to TRBJ2-7; 10 nucleotides agree with TRBD2. CDR1 KGHSH and CDR2 LQKENI come from the germline V gene. The length of the CDR3 is 13 residues. Germline trimming cut 6 bases from V and 3 bases from J; bases unmatched to any gene: 2. The chain's CDR3 is CASSLAGDYEQYF. The CDR3 DNA reads as TGTGCCAGCTCCCTAGCGGGAGACTACGAGCAGTACTTC.

The chain is built from TRBV9 and TRBJ2-3; the match to TRBD2 covers 7 bases. Germline values: CDR1 SGDLS, CDR2 YYNGEE. V dropped 0 bases and J dropped 0; count of bases not matched to a gene: 4. The CDR3 spans 16 residues. CDR3 sequence (DNA): TGTGCCAGCAGCGTAGGGGGTAGCGGGAGCACAGATACGCAGTATTTT. Its protein product is CASSVGGSGSTDTQYF. The variable domain in full, completed from reference TRBV9 and TRBJ2-3, reads DSGVTQTPKHLITATGQRVTLRCSPRSGDLSVYWYQQSLDQGLQFLIQYYNGEERAKGNILERFSAQQFPDLHSELNLSSLELGDSALYFCASSVGGSGSTDTQYFGPGTRLTVL.

The J gene is TRBJ2-7, the V gene TRBV23-1; 8 bases are a match to TRBD1. TRBV23-1 carries the ORF label, with uncertain function. V dropped 6 bases and J dropped 2; count of bases not matched to a gene: 18. There are 18 residues in the CDR3. The CDR3 sequence is CASSRQGRQDRIPYEQYF. The CDR3 region has the DNA TGCGCCAGCAGCCGACAGGGGAGACAGGATCGTATTCCCTACGAGCAGTACTTC.

This clone showed up just a few times. The J gene is TRBJ2-6, the V gene TRBV27; a possible D gene is TRBD1 (5 bases). V was cut by 0 bases and J by 2 bases, with 11 bases left in between. Germline V gene data show CDR1 as MNHEY and CDR2 as SMNVEV (reference sequence). The CDR3 has 17 amino acids. The CDR3 DNA follows: TGTGCCAGCAGTTTATCCGGACAAGCAGCTGGGGCCAACGTCCTGACTTTC. It yields the protein CASSLSGQAAGANVLTF.

About this clone itself: One end of the junction varies from germline; a read error may be responsible. The DNA for the CDR3 is TGTGCTAGCAGCCCTAGGGGGCGCTCCGGGGGAGAGACCCAGTACTTC. This gives the protein CASSPRGRSGGETQYF. This chain uses TRBV7-7 with TRBJ2-5; possibly TRBD1 for D (7 bases). Germline CDR1 reads SSHAT; CDR2 reads FNYEAQ (reference sequence). CDR3 length: 16 amino acids.